This TCR beta chain was observed in a study of T cells in Graves' hyperthyroidism and ophthalmopathy. Amplification yielded TCR beta CDR3 regions, with RNA transcripts as the source. HTBI primers were the set used in a first-round RT-PCR of the TCR CDR3. TCRdb redid the calling of the multiplex PCR reads with MiXCR, one entry per CDR3 protein. The table has roughly 360,000 distinct CDR3 sequences, roughly 14% seen once; the top ten hold around 21%. In its sample, this clonotype was seen a few times. CDR3 length equals 15 residues. Germline assignment: CDR1 SGHDN and CDR2 FVKESK. Trimming took off 3 bases at V and 2 bases at J, with 14 bases between the two ends.

V is TRBV14 and J is TRBJ2-7; D remains unclear. Source material: blood. This clonotype was obtained from a man younger than 40 with Graves' hyperthyroidism that later progressed to Graves' ophthalmopathy. The CDR3 reads CASSHVLRPAYEQYF. The CDR3, as DNA: TGTGCCAGCAGCCACGTTCTCCGGCCGGCCTACGAGCAGTACTTC. Full variable domain (remainder filled in from reference TRBV14 and TRBJ2-7): EAGVTQFPSHSVIEKGQTVTLRCDPISGHDNLYWYRRVMGKEIKFLLHFVKESKQDESGMPNNRFLAERTGGTYSTLKVQPAELEDSGVYFCASSHVLRPAYEQYFGPGTRLTVT.